The 2 T cell receptor beta chains listed next were all sequenced from one sample in a study of beta chain features in type 1 diabetes. Of the isolated RNA, all was reverse transcribed, and so the sequenced material was expressed TCRB transcripts. This table comes from immunoSEQ multiplex PCR, and its TCRdb copy is limited to in-frame clones, with some not included. The profile shows 220,000 or so clones, about 70% of them singletons. Sequenced input: naive CD4+ T cells from blood. These receptor sequences come from a man aged 25 to 45 in good health.

The table lists this clone with a few counts. The CDR3 DNA is TGCAGCGTTACGACAGATACGCAGTATTTT. Residues: CSVTTDTQYF. The rearrangement joins TRBV29-1 to TRBJ2-3; D ambiguous. The germline gives CDR1 SQVTM, CDR2 ANQGSEA. Trimming took off 5 bases at V and 3 bases at J, with 3 bases between the two ends. The CDR3 totals 10 residues.

The chain recombines TRBV6-6 with TRBJ2-3, with 7 bases matching TRBD1. Germline CDR1 is MNHNY and CDR2 is SVGAGI (reference sequence). After removal of 7 bases from V and 1 base from J, the junction contained 5 bases not matched to a gene. There are 14 residues in the CDR3. CDR3 region: CASNKDRGTDTQYF. CDR3 bases: TGTGCCAGCAATAAAGACAGGGGCACAGATACGCAGTATTTT.